Listed below are T cell receptor beta chains from one sample, sequenced in a study of regulatory T cells in long-lasting Graves disease. Using its own MiXCR run on the multiplex PCR reads, TCRdb lists one record per CDR3 protein. The data show approximately 400,000 distinct CDR3 sequences, around 20% seen once. This material consisted of peripheral blood mononuclear cells (PBMCs), taken when the disease was refractory, from a patient treated with antithyroid drugs. Receptor source: a female donor with Graves disease. CDR3s include the opening cysteine and the closing phenylalanine or tryptophan. A D gene is named only where the DNA matches it firmly. Rows give clone size only sometimes, using once, few, many, or a class for an expanded clone.

cdr3_aa cdr3_nt v_call d_call j_call clone_size
CASSLGTGIYEQYF TGTGCCAGCAGCTTGGGGACAGGAATCTACGAGCAGTACTTC TRBV7-9 TRBD1 TRBJ2-7 -
CSARDFMTGSGEAFF TGCAGTGCTAGAGATTTTATGACAGGGTCTGGTGAAGCTTTCTTT TRBV20-1 TRBD1 TRBJ1-1 many
CASSLGTGANYGYTF TGCGCCAGCAGCTTGGGGACAGGAGCTAACTATGGCTACACCTTC TRBV28 TRBD1 TRBJ1-2 many
CASNILGTGPQFF TGTGCCAGCAACATTTTGGGGACAGGGCCCCAGTTCTTC TRBV2 TRBD1 TRBJ2-1 -
CASSSWDRGTGELFF TGTGCCAGCAGCTCCTGGGACAGGGGGACCGGGGAGCTGTTTTTT TRBV7-2 TRBD1 TRBJ2-2 few
CASSIRRGRSNQPQHF TGTGCCAGTAGTATAAGAAGGGGGCGTAGCAATCAGCCCCAGCATTTT TRBV19 TRBD1 TRBJ1-5 -
CSAPSLGRLFF TGCAGTGCACCCAGCCTTGGAAGGCTGTTTTTT TRBV20-1 - TRBJ1-4 -
CASTPNMVAGEYVEQFF TGTGCCAGCACCCCGAACATGGTAGCGGGAGAGTATGTTGAGCAGTTCTTC TRBV2 TRBD2 TRBJ2-1 few
CASSHGTSGSYEQHF TGTGCCAGCAGCCACGGGACTAGCGGATCCTACGAGCAGCACTTC TRBV7-9 TRBD2 TRBJ2-7 -
CASSPGAQGETQYF TGCGCCAGCAGTCCCGGTGCCCAGGGGGAGACCCAGTACTTC TRBV5-1 - TRBJ2-5 -
CASSLGLAGGAEQFF TGTGCCAGCAGTTTAGGACTAGCGGGAGGGGCTGAGCAGTTCTTC TRBV28 TRBD2 TRBJ2-1 -
CASSPGTGLYEQYF TGTGCCAGCAGTCCAGGGACAGGACTCTACGAGCAGTACTTC TRBV19 TRBD1 TRBJ2-7 many
CACHQAQGRETQYF TGTGCCTGCCACCAGGCCCAGGGGCGAGAGACCCAGTACTTC TRBV30 - TRBJ2-5 many
CASSLVAPEGDSYEQYF TGTGCCAGCAGTTTAGTAGCCCCGGAGGGTGATTCCTACGAGCAGTACTTC TRBV28 - TRBJ2-7 few
CASSWGQEYYEQYF TGTGCCAGCAGTTGGGGACAGGAGTACTACGAGCAGTACTTC TRBV6-9 TRBD1 TRBJ2-7 -
CASSLEYEQYF TGTGCCAGCAGTTTAGAGTACGAGCAGTACTTC TRBV11-2 - TRBJ2-7 many
CASRIGLATGELFF TGTGCCAGCAGGATCGGACTAGCCACCGGGGAGCTGTTTTTT TRBV6-1 TRBD2 TRBJ2-2 few
CSVLVSGANVLTF TGCAGCGTCCTCGTTTCTGGGGCCAACGTCCTGACTTTC TRBV29-1 - TRBJ2-6 many
CASSPQANTGELFF TGTGCCAGCAGCCCGCAGGCGAACACCGGGGAGCTGTTTTTT TRBV7-9 - TRBJ2-2 -
CASRPNTGVNQPQHF TGTGCCAGCAGACCTAACACAGGGGTCAATCAGCCCCAGCATTTT TRBV12-3/TRBV12-4 TRBD1 TRBJ1-5 many
CASSTFASGNTGELFF TGTGCCAGCAGCACCTTTGCTAGCGGAAACACCGGGGAGCTGTTTTTT TRBV7-8 TRBD2 TRBJ2-2 -
CSVVRGGYEQYF TGCAGCGTTGTCCGGGGCGGGTACGAGCAGTACTTC TRBV29-1 - TRBJ2-7 -
CASSLYGRGTDTQYF TGTGCCAGCAGTTTATACGGGAGGGGCACAGATACGCAGTATTTT TRBV12-3/TRBV12-4 TRBD2 TRBJ2-3 -
CSVEGSGRAPGANVLTF TGCAGCGTTGAGGGTAGCGGGAGGGCCCCGGGGGCCAACGTCCTGACTTTC TRBV29-1 TRBD2 TRBJ2-6 -
CASSDKREGGSLSYEQYF TGTGCCAGCAGTGATAAGCGCGAAGGGGGGTCCTTGTCCTACGAGCAGTACTTC TRBV2 - TRBJ2-7 many
CASSHHLGSQETQYF TGTGCCAGCAGCCACCATCTGGGATCCCAAGAGACCCAGTACTTC TRBV14 - TRBJ2-5 -
CASSVRTGPNEKLFF TGTGCCAGCAGTGTCCGGACAGGGCCCAATGAAAAACTGTTTTTT TRBV12-3/TRBV12-4 TRBD1 TRBJ1-4 many
CSARDQDRLNTEAFF TGCAGTGCTAGAGATCAGGACAGGTTGAACACTGAAGCTTTCTTT TRBV20-1 TRBD1 TRBJ1-1 -
CASSDSGVRKNEQYF TGTGCCAGCAGTGACTCGGGAGTTAGGAAAAACGAGCAGTACTTC TRBV6-1 - TRBJ2-7 -
CASSLGGSGYGTEAFF TGCGCCAGCAGCTTGGGGGGCTCCGGCTACGGCACTGAAGCTTTCTTT TRBV5-1 - TRBJ1-1 many
CATSETLGSDQHF TGTGCCACCAGTGAGACTTTGGGCTCAGACCAGCATTTT TRBV24-1 - TRBJ1-5 -
CASSLAGTEVYEQYF TGCGCCAGCAGCTTGGCCGGGACAGAAGTCTACGAGCAGTACTTC TRBV5-1 TRBD1 TRBJ2-7 -
CASSYSRSTGGLTGANVLTF TGTGCCAGCAGTTACTCGAGATCGACAGGGGGTTTAACTGGGGCCAACGTCCTGACTTTC TRBV6-2/TRBV6-3 TRBD1 TRBJ2-6 -
CASRSTGNLNYGYTF TGTGCCAGCAGGTCGACAGGGAACCTAAACTATGGCTACACCTTC TRBV5-6 TRBD1 TRBJ1-2 few
CSARAGTDYGYTF TGCAGTGCTAGAGCTGGGACAGATTATGGCTACACCTTC TRBV20-1 TRBD1 TRBJ1-2 many
CASSFWAALIHGYTF TGTGCCAGCAGTTTTTGGGCAGCTTTAATTCATGGCTACACCTTC TRBV28 - TRBJ1-2 many
CSVEDQDRRYYGYTF TGCAGCGTTGAAGATCAGGACAGGCGGTACTATGGCTACACCTTC TRBV29-1 TRBD1 TRBJ1-2 -
CASSINEKLFF TGTGCCAGCTCAATAAATGAAAAACTGTTTTTT TRBV18 - TRBJ1-4 many
CSARDRLAGGRGGELFF TGCAGTGCTAGAGATCGCCTAGCGGGAGGAAGGGGCGGGGAGCTGTTTTTT TRBV20-1 TRBD2 TRBJ2-2 few
CATSRAISKEGDYGYTF TGTGCCACCAGCAGAGCTATTTCCAAGGAGGGTGACTATGGCTACACCTTC TRBV15 - TRBJ1-2 many
CASSKPTGFSEKLFF TGTGCCAGCAGCAAACCAACAGGGTTCTCTGAAAAACTGTTTTTT TRBV7-2 - TRBJ1-4 -
CASSLEAGGIYEQYF TGTGCCAGCAGCTTAGAAGCGGGGGGGATTTACGAGCAGTACTTC TRBV7-2 TRBD2 TRBJ2-7 many
CASSLNSDYGYTF TGTGCCAGCAGTTTGAACAGCGACTATGGCTACACCTTC TRBV28 - TRBJ1-2 many
CSASPPPTLVQETQYF TGCAGTGCTAGTCCTCCCCCTACTCTAGTCCAAGAGACCCAGTACTTC TRBV20-1 - TRBJ2-5 -
CASSLGTGRSTDTQYF TGTGCCAGCAGTTTAGGGACAGGGAGAAGCACAGATACGCAGTATTTT TRBV28 TRBD1 TRBJ2-3 many
CASSYTEGETQYF TGTGCCAGCAGTTACACCGAGGGGGAGACCCAGTACTTC TRBV6-2/TRBV6-3 - TRBJ2-5 many
CASRVHRNMNTEAFF TGTGCCAGCAGGGTCCACCGGAATATGAACACTGAAGCTTTCTTT TRBV12-3/TRBV12-4 - TRBJ1-1 many
CASSYGRASYGYTF TGTGCCAGCAGCTATGGCAGGGCGTCCTATGGCTACACCTTC TRBV7-2 - TRBJ1-2 many
CATWDDRRGGANVLTF TGTGCCACCTGGGACGACCGCCGGGGTGGGGCCAACGTCCTGACTTTC TRBV6-1 - TRBJ2-6 few